The clone carrying this TCR beta chain was recorded once. Its antigen is currently unknown. Autoimmune disease history or systemic immunosuppression disqualified patients. TCRdb's copy holds only in-frame clones and misses some; the assay was immunoSEQ multiplex PCR. The data hold about 46,000 clones, with 87% observed a single time. The CDR3 covers 13 residues. Germline lookup yields CDR1 SGHRS and CDR2 YFSETQ. Trimming cost V 3 bases and J 5 bases, with 11 bases left between them. These data are taken from a study of OX40 agonist ivuxolimab in advanced cancers. Study background: Subjects had a mean age of roughly 60 years, with a range of 23 to 79; around 80% were male.

Study-wide results and limits: Averaging showed that CD8+ T cells had more expanded clones than CD4+ did. Among the least clonally expanded were partial responders at 0.1-3.0 mg/kg.

Source: CD4+ or CD8+ T cells sorted from blood, taken in a trial of the OX40 agonist ivuxolimab. The rearrangement uses TRBV5-1 and TRBJ1-1; D call uncertain. The origin of this receptor is an adult with an advanced solid tumor such as melanoma, head and neck, liver or kidney cancer. The DNA of the CDR3 is TGCGCCAGCAGCTCCCAACTTCGAACTGAAGCTTTCTTT. It codes for CASSSQLRTEAFF.